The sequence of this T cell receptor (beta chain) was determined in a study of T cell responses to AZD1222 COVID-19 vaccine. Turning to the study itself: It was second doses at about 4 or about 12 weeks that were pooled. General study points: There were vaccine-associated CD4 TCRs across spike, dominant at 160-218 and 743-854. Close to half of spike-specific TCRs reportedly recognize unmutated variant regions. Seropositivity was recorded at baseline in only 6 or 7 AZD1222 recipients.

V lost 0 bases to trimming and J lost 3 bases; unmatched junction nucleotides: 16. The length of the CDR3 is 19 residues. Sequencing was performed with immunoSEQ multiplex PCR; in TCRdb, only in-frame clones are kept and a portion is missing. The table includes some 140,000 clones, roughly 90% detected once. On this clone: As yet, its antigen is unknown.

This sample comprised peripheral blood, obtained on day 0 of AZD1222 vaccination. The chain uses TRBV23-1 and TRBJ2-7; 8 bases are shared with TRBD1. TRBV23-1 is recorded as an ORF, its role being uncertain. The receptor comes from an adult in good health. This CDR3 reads CASSQSSRTGKVRDYEQYF. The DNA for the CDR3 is TGCGCCAGCAGTCAATCGAGTCGGACAGGGAAAGTGAGGGACTACGAGCAGTACTTC.